A single sample is the source of the 20 T cell receptor beta chains below, sequenced in a study of T cell repertoires in cytomegalovirus infection. TCRdb passed the reads through MiXCR, listing each CDR3 protein once. The profile shows around 630,000 distinct CDR3 sequences, 20% to 25% of them singletons. Sequenced: CD8+ T cells from PBMCs. These receptors came from a human donor in good health (CMV status not recorded). Some clones in this sample may be carry-over from other donors' samples.

This clonotype has ten or more counts. This rearrangement joins TRBV7-2 to TRBJ2-2; D is undetermined. Trimming removed 7 bases from V and 6 bases from J, with 18 bases in between. The CDR3 totals 15 residues. Germline V gene data show CDR1 as SGHTA and CDR2 as FQGNSA. This CDR3 reads CASTESGRSAGELFF. Written as DNA, the CDR3 is TGTGCCAGCACCGAATCCGGCCGGTCCGCCGGGGAGCTGTTTTTT.

This chain joins TRBV7-9 and TRBJ2-7; D call uncertain. V lost 5 bases to trimming and J lost 4 bases, with 12 bases between them. This CDR3 comprises 13 residues. Germline V gene lookup returns CDR1 SEHNR and CDR2 FQNEAQ (reference sequence). CDR3 nucleotide sequence: TGTGCCAGCAGCCAACCCGGCAGTTACGAGCAGTACGTC. This translates into CASSQPGSYEQYV.

The genes are TRBV27 and TRBJ2-1, with D uncertain. Looked up from germline, CDR1 is MNHEY and CDR2 is SMNVEV (reference sequence). This CDR3 contains 11 residues. V was pared by 1 base and J by 10 bases, with 5 bases between. CDR3 sequence reads: CASSLWPEQFF. CDR3 sequence (DNA): TGTGCCAGCAGTTTATGGCCGGAGCAGTTCTTC.

This clonotype occurred many times. The rearrangement links TRBV7-2 to TRBJ2-5; D might be TRBD1 or TRBD2, each matching 6 bases. The germline gives CDR1 SGHTA, CDR2 FQGNSA. This CDR3 is built from 15 residues. Trimming pared 2 bases from V and 4 bases from J, leaving 14 bases between. In DNA, the CDR3 is TGTGCCAGCAGCTTAAATAGGGGGGCAGTAGAGACCCAGTACTTC. Residues: CASSLNRGAVETQYF.

At least ten counts were recorded for this clonotype. This CDR3 is CASSLYGVPGANVLTF. CDR3 bases: TGTGCCAGCAGTTTATATGGGGTGCCGGGGGCCAACGTCCTGACTTTC. This rearrangement joins TRBV27 to TRBJ2-6; D uncertain. The germline CDR1 and CDR2 sequences are MNHEY and SMNVEV (reference sequence). Trimming left V 1 base short and J 4 bases short, with 11 bases between. This CDR3 has 16 amino acids.

This clonotype was seen a handful of times. The chain carries TRBV28 and TRBJ1-1; TRBD1 might be the D (5 bases). The ends were cut back, 5 bases at V and 4 bases at J, with 11 bases in the middle. The CDR3 runs to 13 residues. Looked up from germline, CDR1 is MDHEN and CDR2 is SYDVKM. CDR3 sequence reads: CASSQGWRTEAFF. The CDR3 bases are TGTGCCAGCAGTCAGGGTTGGCGCACTGAAGCTTTCTTT.

This chain links TRBV14 with TRBJ1-2, with TRBD1 matching over 7 bases. V shed 0 bases, J shed 7 bases, and the junction held 8 bases outside the gene matches. Germline CDR1 reads SGHDN; CDR2 reads FVKESK. CDR3 size: 15 residues. DNA of the CDR3: TGTGCCAGCAGCCAAGATCCGGAGGGGGCGTCTGGCTACACCTTC. This translates into CASSQDPEGASGYTF.

The sample holds many counts of this clonotype. V and J are TRBV28 and TRBJ1-5, with 11 nucleotides matching TRBD1. The CDR3 covers 17 residues. From germline, CDR1 is MDHEN and CDR2 SYDVKM. The ends lost 1 base at V and 4 bases at J; junction bases unmatched: 6. The DNA of the CDR3 is TGTGCCAGCAGTTTATTCGGACAGGGGGCGCGGAATCAGCCCCAGCATTTT. It yields the protein CASSLFGQGARNQPQHF.

The V gene is TRBV29-1, the J gene TRBJ2-2, with a possible D match to TRBD1 (7 bases). The CDR3 length is 16 residues. The V end was cut by 3 bases, the J end by 6 bases, with 20 bases between. Germline-derived CDR1 and CDR2 are SQVTM and ANQGSEA. DNA for the CDR3: TGCAGCGTTGAGGGGAGACAGGGACTTTTCCCCGGGGAGCTGTTTTTT. This sequence encodes CSVEGRQGLFPGELFF.

The genes are TRBV28 and TRBJ2-7; D call uncertain. CDR3 length equals 13 residues. Trimming removed 4 bases from V and 0 bases from J, with 7 bases in between. Germline assignment: CDR1 MDHEN and CDR2 SYDVKM. CDR3 in DNA: TGTGCCAGCAGTTCGCGAACCTCCTACGAGCAGTACGTC. Protein: CASSSRTSYEQYV.

In this sample, this clonotype turned up many times. J is TRBJ2-3 and V is TRBV19; 7 nucleotides align to TRBD1. V shed 4 bases, J shed 2 bases, and the junction held 3 bases outside the gene matches. CDR3 size: 14 residues. Germline values: CDR1 LNHDA, CDR2 SQIVND (reference sequence). CDR3 residues: CASSTGQDTDTQYF. The DNA of the CDR3 is TGTGCCAGTAGTACCGGACAGGACACAGATACGCAGTATTTT.

The chain recombines TRBV6-2 or TRBV6-3 with TRBJ2-2; TRBD2 matches at 10 bases. This CDR3 is built from 15 residues. The germline CDR1 and CDR2 sequences are MNHEY and SVGEGT. The V and J ends lost 5 bases and 6 bases, in that order; junction bases with no gene match: 6. The CDR3 protein is CASSTASGGPGELFF. CDR3 in DNA: TGTGCCAGCAGTACGGCTAGCGGGGGCCCCGGGGAGCTGTTTTTT.

The chain couples TRBV12-3 or TRBV12-4 to TRBJ2-3; D not resolved. V was cut by 4 bases and J by 2 bases, with 16 bases left in between. The CDR3 totals 16 residues. CDR3 in DNA: TGTGCCAGCAGTTCGACCGACGGAGCCTACACAGATACGCAGTATTTT. This translates into CASSSTDGAYTDTQYF.

The table lists this clonotype with a few counts. The chain joins TRBV29-1 to TRBJ2-4; D is undetermined. CDR1 and CDR2 from the germline V gene are SQVTM and ANQGSEA. The V gene lost 4 bases and the J gene lost 8 bases, with 18 bases spanning the gap. The CDR3 covers 14 residues. In nucleotides, the CDR3 is TGCAGCGTTGCGCTTCCCGAAGGAGAGGACATTCAGTACTTC. This codes for CSVALPEGEDIQYF.

Turning to this clonotype: A much bigger clone sits one base away, suggesting this may be a read error. V is TRBV7-6 and J is TRBJ1-1, with TRBD1 as a possible D gene (5 bases). The CDR3 has 18 residues. The germline gives CDR1 SGHVS, CDR2 FNYEAQ. The CDR3 sequence is CARSSLPLRAGRETEAFF. The CDR3 bases are TGTGCCAGGAGCTCCCTCCCCCTTCGGGCAGGGAGGGAAACTGAAGCTTTCTTT.

In this sample, this clonotype turned up a few times. This chain joins TRBV20-1 and TRBJ2-1, with 10 positions matching TRBD2. The CDR3 loop spans 18 amino acids. Trimming cost V 0 bases and J 8 bases; bases outside gene matches: 16. Germline assignment: CDR1 DFQATT and CDR2 SNEGSKA (reference sequence). Here the CDR3 reads CSARELLRSAGGLYEQFF. The CDR3 DNA reads TGCAGTGCTAGAGAGCTATTAAGGTCAGCGGGGGGGCTCTATGAGCAGTTCTTC.

This clonotype has only a few counts. This rearrangement joins TRBV28 to TRBJ1-2; D gene ambiguous. CDR1 and CDR2 from the germline V gene are MDHEN and SYDVKM. The CDR3 has 14 residues. Trimming pared 5 bases from V and 6 bases from J, leaving 16 bases between. The CDR3 coding sequence is TGTGCCAGCAGTCGTTCAGGCCCAATAGATGGCTACACCTTC. The encoded protein is CASSRSGPIDGYTF.

This clonotype has only a few counts. The chain links TRBV28 to TRBJ1-4; 7 bases align to TRBD1. The CDR3 has 15 amino acids. V was clipped by 4 bases and J by 6 bases; unmatched bases: 8. Germline CDR1 is MDHEN and CDR2 is SYDVKM. The CDR3 spells CASSSSATGYEKLFF. DNA for the CDR3: TGTGCCAGCAGTTCGTCCGCGACAGGGTATGAAAAACTGTTTTTT.

This clonotype was found a few times. Since a much larger clone is just one base distant, this may be a read error. The chain employs TRBV7-2 and TRBJ1-5; 8 bases are shared with TRBD1. Germline assignment: CDR1 SGHTA and CDR2 FQGNSA. This CDR3 spans 15 amino acids. The CDR3 loop is CVSSLDQGARQPQHF. DNA for the CDR3: TGTGTCAGCAGCTTAGATCAGGGGGCGAGACAGCCCCAGCATTTT.

The V and J genes are TRBV28 and TRBJ2-3; the D call may be TRBD1 or TRBD2 (5 bases each). Germline V gene lookup returns CDR1 MDHEN and CDR2 SYDVKM. The CDR3 totals 14 residues. Trimming pared 10 bases from V and 1 base from J, leaving 15 bases between. Here the CDR3 reads CATTRDARTDTQYF. In nucleotides, the CDR3 is TGTGCCACCACGAGGGACGCTCGCACAGATACGCAGTATTTT.